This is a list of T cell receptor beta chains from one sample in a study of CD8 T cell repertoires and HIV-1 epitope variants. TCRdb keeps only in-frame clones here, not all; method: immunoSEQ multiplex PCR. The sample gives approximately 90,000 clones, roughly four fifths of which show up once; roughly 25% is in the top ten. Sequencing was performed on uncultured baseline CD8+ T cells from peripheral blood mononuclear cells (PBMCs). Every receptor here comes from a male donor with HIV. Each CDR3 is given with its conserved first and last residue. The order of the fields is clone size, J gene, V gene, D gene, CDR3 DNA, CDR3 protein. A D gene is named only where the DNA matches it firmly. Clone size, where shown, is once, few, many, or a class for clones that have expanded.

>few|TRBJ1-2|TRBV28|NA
NA
CASSSSSEGYTF
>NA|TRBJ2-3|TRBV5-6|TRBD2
TGTGCCAGCAGCCGGGGGGGTTTGGGCACAGATACGCAGTATTTT
CASSRGGLGTDTQYF
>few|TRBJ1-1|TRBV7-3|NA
TGTGCCATCCCACTGAAACAGGGTATTGTGGCTGAAGCTTTCTTT
CAIPLKQGIVAEAFF
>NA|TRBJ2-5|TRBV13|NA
TGTGCCAGCAGTCTCGGGTCGGAGACCCAGTACTTC
CASSLGSETQYF
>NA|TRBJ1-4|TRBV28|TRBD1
TGTGCCAGCAGTCCCGACGGACAGGGTGAAAAACTGTTTTTT
CASSPDGQGEKLFF
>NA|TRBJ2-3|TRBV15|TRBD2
TGTGCCACCAGCAGTAGGCTAGCGGGGGGAGCAGATACGCAGTATTTT
CATSSRLAGGADTQYF
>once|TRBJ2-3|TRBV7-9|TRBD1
TGTGCCAGCAGCTGGGGACAGGGTCCAGATACGCAGTATTTT
CASSWGQGPDTQYF
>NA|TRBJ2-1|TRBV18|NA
TGTGCCAGCTCACCACCTGCTTCCTACAATGAGCAGTTCTTC
CASSPPASYNEQFF
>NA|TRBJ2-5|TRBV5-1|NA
TGCGCCAGCAGCTTGGAAGGTTTGGAGACCCAGTACTTC
CASSLEGLETQYF
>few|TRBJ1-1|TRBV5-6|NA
TGTGCCAGCAGCTTGAGGGGCAACACTGAAGCTTTCTTT
CASSLRGNTEAFF
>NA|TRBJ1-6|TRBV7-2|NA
TGTGCCAGCAGCTCGTTGAGGGGACCCGCTAGAGCCCTCCACTTT
CASSSLRGPARALHF
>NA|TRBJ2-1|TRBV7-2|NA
TGTGCCAGCACCTTCCGAGGAGGGGTGGGGTACAATGAGCAGTTCTTC
CASTFRGGVGYNEQFF
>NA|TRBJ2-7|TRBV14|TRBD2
TGTGCCAGCAGTGTGGCCCTTATCCCTAGCGGGAGGCAAGTTCTCTACGAGCAGTACTTC
CASSVALIPSGRQVLYEQYF
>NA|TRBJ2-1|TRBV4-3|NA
TGCGCCAGCAGCCAAGCTCGAGGACTCTACAATGAGCAGTTCTTC
CASSQARGLYNEQFF
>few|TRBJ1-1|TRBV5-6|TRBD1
TGTGCCAGCAGACCCGGACAGGGTATGAACACTGAAGCTTTCTTT
CASRPGQGMNTEAFF
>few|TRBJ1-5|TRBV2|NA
TGTGCCAGCAGCCTCGGACTGGTCAATCAGCCCCAGCATTTT
CASSLGLVNQPQHF
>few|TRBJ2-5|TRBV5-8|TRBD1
TGTGCCAGCAGTCGCGACAGGGCCGGAGAGACCCAGTACTTC
CASSRDRAGETQYF
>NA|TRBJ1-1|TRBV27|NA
TGTGCCAGCAGACTTGGGGGGGCAGGGTACACTGAAGCTTTCTTT
CASRLGGAGYTEAFF
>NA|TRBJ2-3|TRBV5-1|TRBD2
TGCGCCAGCAGCAATTCCCCCGGGGGGGCCACAGATACGCAGTATTTT
CASSNSPGGATDTQYF
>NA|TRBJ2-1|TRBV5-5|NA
TGTGCCAGCAGCCCTTTTAGCGGAAACTACAATGAGCAGTTCTTC
CASSPFSGNYNEQFF
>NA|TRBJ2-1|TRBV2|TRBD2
TGTGCCAGCAGTGGGCGACTAGCGGGAGGATACCACAATGAGCAGTTCTTC
CASSGRLAGGYHNEQFF
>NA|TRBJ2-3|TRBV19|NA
TGTGCCAGTAGTCTGCGGGACACAGATACGCAGTATTTT
CASSLRDTDTQYF
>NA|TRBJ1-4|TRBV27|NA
TGTGCCAGCAGTCGGCAGGCGGGTGAAAAACTGTTTTTT
CASSRQAGEKLFF
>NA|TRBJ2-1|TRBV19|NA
TGTGCCAGTAGGCAACAGGGGAGGTCCTACAATGAGCAGTTCTTC
CASRQQGRSYNEQFF
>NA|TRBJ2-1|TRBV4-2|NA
TGTGCCAGCAAGCGGGTGACCGATACTGAGCAGTTCTTC
CASKRVTDTEQFF
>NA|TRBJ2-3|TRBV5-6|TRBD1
TGTGCCAGCAGCTTGGGGACAGGGACTAGCACAGATACGCAGTATTTT
CASSLGTGTSTDTQYF
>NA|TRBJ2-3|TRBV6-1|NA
TGTGCCAGCAGCCTAAGGGAGGAGGGCACAGATACGCAGTATTTT
CASSLREEGTDTQYF
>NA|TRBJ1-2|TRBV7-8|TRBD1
TGTGCCAGCAGCCCAGACAGGGGGAGTTATGGCTACACCTTC
CASSPDRGSYGYTF
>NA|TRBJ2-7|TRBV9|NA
TGTGCCAGCAGCGTAGACCCTGATCCGGGAAAGGACTCCTACGAGCAGTACTTC
CASSVDPDPGKDSYEQYF
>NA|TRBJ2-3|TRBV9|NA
TGTGCCAGCAGCGTAGGCCCGGGAGATGGAGATACGCAGTATTTT
CASSVGPGDGDTQYF
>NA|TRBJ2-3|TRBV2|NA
TGTGCCAGCAGTGCAGGGGCCCATGGCACAGATACGCAGTATTTT
CASSAGAHGTDTQYF